This T cell receptor (beta chain) was identified in a study of tumor-infiltrating lymphocytes in primary liver carcinoma. Turning to this clonotype: The conserved final phenylalanine or tryptophan is absent from the CDR3, which likely points to a read error.

For each extraction, RNA and DNA were obtained together from around 20-30 mg of unsorted bulk tissue. Priming with a constant-region primer yielded TCR beta cDNA from 450 to 550 ng total RNA. Three nested multiplex PCR rounds, a slightly modified ARM-PCR, produced the libraries for TCR beta. TCRdb re-analysed the multiplex PCR reads in MiXCR, keeping a single row per CDR3 protein. The sample lists approximately 190,000 distinct CDR3 sequences; 70% to 90% were seen once. This receptor was identified in a middle-aged man with primary liver carcinoma and hepatitis B virus infection. The sample consisted of tumor tissue from primary liver carcinoma.

CDR3 nucleotide sequence: TGTGCCATCGGCTTTCCCGGGACTAGCGGGATCAAAAACATTCAGTACTTA. It translates to CAIGFPGTSGIKNIQYL. The rearrangement links TRBV11-1 to TRBJ2-4, with TRBD2 identical over 13 bases. V lost 10 bases, J lost 3 bases, and 12 bases stayed unmatched. The CDR3 contains 17 residues. The germline V gene has CDR1 SGHAT and CDR2 FQDESV (reference sequence).